This T cell receptor beta chain is drawn from a study of cytomegalovirus exposure and HLA in healthy donors. A multiplex PCR was run with 60 Vbeta primers and 13 Jbeta primers. Some clones are missing from TCRdb's copy, which holds only in-frame ones; the method was immunoSEQ multiplex PCR. This sample's table reports about 140,000 clones. Trimming at V came to 5 bases and at J to 4 bases, leaving 9 bases not matched to a gene. Looked up from germline, CDR1 is SGHTA and CDR2 is FQGNSA. CDR3 length equals 16 residues. This chain connects TRBV7-2 to TRBJ2-7; 12 bases map to TRBD2. The sequence derives from a woman aged 18-29 years in good health and CMV-seronegative. Sequencing used PBMCs. The DNA of the CDR3 is TGTGCCAGCAGCCGACTAGCGGGAGATAACGGATACGAGCAGTACTTC. Residues: CASSRLAGDNGYEQYF.